The present T cell receptor beta chain was sequenced within a study of CD8+CD57+ T cells in acquired aplastic anemia. After removal of 0 bases from V and 4 bases from J, the junction contained 4 bases not matched to a gene. Germline V gives CDR1 SGHAT, CDR2 FQNNGV. The CDR3 contains 15 residues. Profiles of TCR beta VDJ and CDR3 were generated from a genomic DNA template. TCRdb used MiXCR to reprocess the reads, holding one entry per CDR3 protein. The sample holds about 110,000 distinct CDR3 sequences; under 60% are singletons and the top ten take around a third. The TCR comes from a human donor in good health, serving as a control. The rearrangement uses TRBV11-2 and TRBJ2-3; 7 bases match TRBD2. Sequenced input: sorted CD4+, CD8+, or CD8+CD57+ T cells (not recorded which) from PBMCs. CDR3 nucleotides: TGTGCCAGCAGCTTAGAGGGAGGGCCCGCAGATACGCAGTATTTT. It encodes CASSLEGGPADTQYF.